This passage covers 3 T cell receptor beta chains from one sample sequenced in a study of Ad26.COV2.S vaccination and SARS-CoV-2 variants. The treatment was: some 20 received Ad26.COV2.S at low or high dose, single or two shots; 5 received placebo; per-sample allocation not given. Specimens were obtained on day 63 following the first vaccine or placebo injection. Measured with immunoSEQ multiplex PCR; TCRdb has only the in-frame clones, and not every one. The sample consists of 300,000 to 350,000 clones, roughly 90% of them appearing once. Source: peripheral blood, taken in a trial of Ad26.COV2.S vaccine versus placebo. The source of these receptors is a person between 18 and 59 years old who received the Ad26.COV2.S COVID-19 vaccine or a placebo.

This clone was observed a few times. The rearrangement links TRBV28 to TRBJ1-3; weak D call: TRBD1 (5 bases). Trimming shortened V by 9 bases and J by 0 bases, and 12 bases separated the two germline ends. The CDR3 sequence is 14 residues long. CDR1 and CDR2 from the germline V gene are MDHEN and SYDVKM. The CDR3 region has the DNA TGTGCCAGTTTCAGGGAGAACTCTGGAAACACCATATATTTT. The encoded protein is CASFRENSGNTIYF. Together with reference TRBV28 and TRBJ1-3, the CDR3 gives the full variable domain: DVKVTQSSRYLVKRTGEKVFLECVQDMDHENMFWYRQDPGLGLRLIYFSYDVKMKEKGDIPEGYSVSREKKERFSLILESASTNQTSMYLCASFRENSGNTIYFGEGSWLTVV.

The gene calls are TRBV19 and TRBJ1-5, with 11 bases identical to TRBD1. Germline lookup yields CDR1 LNHDA and CDR2 SQIVND (reference sequence). This CDR3 has 17 residues. V lost 4 bases to trimming and J lost 5 bases; unmatched junction nucleotides: 10. CDR3 residues: CASSKGQGGRWDQPQHF. CDR3 nucleotide sequence: TGTGCCAGTAGTAAGGGACAGGGGGGAAGGTGGGATCAGCCCCAGCATTTT.

This chain uses TRBV6-5 with TRBJ1-5; 7 bases fit TRBD1. After removal of 6 bases from V and 7 bases from J, the junction contained 6 bases not matched to a gene. Germline assignment: CDR1 MNHEY and CDR2 SVGAGI. The CDR3 runs to 13 residues. CDR3 loop: CASRTGSSQPQHF. The DNA for the CDR3 is TGTGCCAGCAGGACAGGGTCTTCGCAGCCCCAGCATTTT.